The entry below describes one T cell receptor (beta chain). The data derive from a study of blood T cell repertoires in COVID-19. On the study more broadly: The United States, Italy and Spain were the sources of the acute and convalescent COVID-19 samples. Sample material is recorded as cDNA or gDNA derived from T cells, B-cell-depleted T cells, or PBMCs.

Original processing methods: Reference gene primers were amplified, and this amplification served to estimate nucleated cell counts. Measured with immunoSEQ multiplex PCR; TCRdb has only the in-frame clones, and not every one. The DNA was the basis for D and trimming; V, J and clone size are from that table. This sample has 130,000 or so clones, with 80% to 90% found just once. This receptor was taken from a woman between 55 and 75 years old with acute or convalescent COVID-19. Specimen: peripheral blood.

This CDR3 reads CASSYSAHNEQFF. The CDR3 DNA follows: TGTGCCAGCAGTTACTCGGCACACAATGAGCAGTTCTTC. The chain recombines TRBV6-2 or TRBV6-3 with TRBJ2-1; D is uncertain. Germline V gene lookup returns CDR1 MNHEY and CDR2 SVGEGT. CDR3 length: 13 amino acids. Trimming shortened V by 0 bases and J by 5 bases, and 5 bases separated the two germline ends.